This T cell receptor beta chain was sequenced during a study of blood T cell repertoires in COVID-19. For the study at large: T cells, B-cell-depleted T cells, or PBMCs supplied cDNA or gDNA.

In the authors' workflow: Nucleated cell counts were estimated from reference gene primer amplification. Some clones are missing from TCRdb's copy, which holds only in-frame ones; the method was immunoSEQ multiplex PCR. That table furnishes V, J and clone size, whereas the DNA furnished D and trimming. The sample includes hundreds of thousands of clones, roughly 89% of them seen just once. V lost 5 bases and J 6 bases, leaving 10 bases between the germline ends. The CDR3 extends over 12 amino acids. CDR1 and CDR2 (germline): LNHDA, SQIVND (reference sequence). The clonotype comes from a woman in her forties or fifties who had recovered from COVID-19. Sample: PBMCs or T cells enriched from blood (not recorded which). The chain carries TRBV19 and TRBJ1-2, with D tentatively TRBD1 (6 bases). The CDR3 DNA sequence: TGTGCCAGTAGTGCCCGGACAGATGGCTACACCTTC. This sequence encodes CASSARTDGYTF.